These 17 T cell receptor beta chains originate from one sample sequenced in a study of control samples from healthy donors and cancer patients. Clones were sequenced by immunoSEQ multiplex PCR, and TCRdb holds only the in-frame ones, with some missing. This table has 150,000 or so clones, more than 80% appearing once. The sample taken for sequencing was blood. The receptor source for this set is a man between 18 and 29 years old in good health.

This chain joins TRBV28 and TRBJ2-7, with D possibly matching TRBD1 (5 bases). This CDR3 spans 16 amino acids. V was cut by 4 bases and J by 3 bases, with 19 bases left in between. The germline V gene encodes CDR1 MDHEN and CDR2 SYDVKM. CDR3 nucleotide sequence: TGTGCCAGCAGTTCCCCCCTCAGGGCTCCCCTCTACGAGCAGTACTTC. Its protein is CASSSPLRAPLYEQYF.

This chain connects TRBV12-3 or TRBV12-4 to TRBJ1-1, with TRBD1 matching 7 bases. Trimming cost V 5 bases and J 6 bases; bases outside gene matches: 3. The CDR3 sequence is 12 residues long. The CDR3 region has the DNA TGTGCCAGCAGTCCCAGGGGGTCTGAAGCTTTCTTT. Its translation: CASSPRGSEAFF.

The rearrangement uses TRBV5-1 and TRBJ2-3; the match to TRBD2 covers 12 bases. Losses at the gene ends were 0 bases for V and 3 bases for J; bases not matched to a gene: 5. Germline V gene lookup returns CDR1 SGHRS and CDR2 YFSETQ. There are 17 residues in the CDR3. This CDR3 is CASSLAPSGGGTDTQYF. The CDR3 nucleotides read TGCGCCAGCAGCTTGGCCCCTAGCGGGGGGGGTACAGATACGCAGTATTTT.

This clone occurred a few times. The J gene is TRBJ1-2, the V gene TRBV18; 9 bases map to TRBD1. Per the germline V gene, CDR1 is KGHSH and CDR2 is LQKENI. J gave up 5 bases and V 2 bases, and 3 bases lay outside the gene matches. The CDR3 length is 14 residues. The DNA for the CDR3 is TGTGCCAGCTCACCAGGACAGGGGATGTATGGCTACACCTTC. It encodes CASSPGQGMYGYTF.

The chain uses TRBV6-1 and TRBJ2-6; the match to TRBD2 covers 13 bases. CDR3 length equals 19 residues. Germline V gene lookup returns CDR1 MNHNS and CDR2 SASEGT. The trim removed 2 bases at V and 0 bases at J, leaving 4 bases unmatched. CDR3 in amino acids: CASSESRLAGGSGANVLTF. Written as DNA, the CDR3 is TGTGCCAGCAGTGAATCACGACTAGCGGGGGGCTCTGGGGCCAACGTCCTGACTTTC.

The gene calls are TRBV24-1 and TRBJ2-1; D is possibly TRBD1 (6 bases). This CDR3 comprises 11 residues. V was trimmed by 7 bases and J by 14 bases, leaving 14 bases between them. From germline, CDR1 is KGHDR and CDR2 SFDVKD. The CDR3 DNA follows: TGTGCCACCAGCCTGGCCCAGGGGAAGTTCTTC. This sequence encodes CATSLAQGKFF.

This clone has a single count. This chain connects TRBV11-1 to TRBJ2-7; D gene unclear. The CDR3 is 13 residues long. Germline values: CDR1 SGHAT, CDR2 FQDESV (reference sequence). The V end lost 2 bases, the J end lost 5 bases, and 10 bases lay between the germline ends. CDR3 sequence reads: CASSLLRLDEQYF. The CDR3 DNA is TGTGCCAGCAGCTTACTACGGTTGGACGAGCAGTACTTC.

This clone was detected only once. This chain uses TRBV18 with TRBJ1-2, with 8 bases that match TRBD1. Unmatched junction bases numbered 11, after V lost 3 bases and J lost 8 bases. The CDR3 contains 15 residues. Looked up from germline, CDR1 is KGHSH and CDR2 is LQKENI. The CDR3 nucleotides read TGTGCCAGCTCACCTCGTTCGACAGGGGAGGACGGCTACACCTTC. Translating gives CASSPRSTGEDGYTF.

The chain joins TRBV5-5 to TRBJ1-1, with D perhaps matching TRBD1 (5 bases). The CDR3 sequence is 14 residues long. CDR1 is SGHKS and CDR2 is YYEKEE in the germline V gene (reference sequence). Trimming removed 2 bases from V and 0 bases from J, with 8 bases in between. The chain's CDR3 is CASSFGGMNTEAFF. In DNA, the CDR3 is TGTGCCAGCAGCTTCGGGGGGATGAACACTGAAGCTTTCTTT.

This rearrangement joins TRBV12-3 or TRBV12-4 to TRBJ2-7, with D tentatively TRBD1 (5 bases). The CDR3 covers 12 residues. Trimming stripped 5 bases from V and 3 bases from J, with 8 bases between. The CDR3 DNA sequence: TGTGCCAGCAGTCACGACAGCTACGAGCAGTACTTC. It codes for CASSHDSYEQYF.

The V and J genes are TRBV12-3 or TRBV12-4 and TRBJ1-1; D unresolved. The CDR3 sequence is 13 residues long. Trimming stripped 8 bases from V and 4 bases from J, with 14 bases between. The DNA for the CDR3 is TGTGCCAGCTGGCTGGGTGGTGGCACTGAAGCTTTCTTT. It translates to CASWLGGGTEAFF.

V and J are TRBV6-5 and TRBJ1-2, with TRBD1 identical over 12 bases. The CDR3 covers 15 residues. The germline V gene has CDR1 MNHEY and CDR2 SVGAGI. V shed 5 bases and J 4 bases; nucleotides not matched to a gene: 5. CDR3 amino acids: CASSTGQGARYGYTF. In nucleotides, the CDR3 is TGTGCCAGCAGTACGGGACAGGGGGCGCGCTATGGCTACACCTTC.

This chain joins TRBV29-1 and TRBJ2-5, with a possible D match to TRBD2 (7 bases). This CDR3 has 12 amino acids. V was pared by 7 bases and J by 9 bases, with 18 bases between. Looked up from germline, CDR1 is SQVTM and CDR2 is ANQGSEA. In nucleotides, the CDR3 is TGCAGCGCCCGGGTAGGGGGGAGGGCCCAGTACTTC. The encoded protein is CSARVGGRAQYF.

The CDR3 sequence is CASSLSGSTDTQYF. The CDR3 nucleotides are TGTGCCAGCAGCCTAAGCGGTAGCACAGATACGCAGTATTTT. This sequence joins TRBV3-1 (or the pseudogene TRBV3-2) and TRBJ2-3, with D possibly being TRBD2 (5 bases). With 4 bases removed from V and 0 bases from J, the gap between germline ends came to 8 bases. CDR3 length: 14 amino acids. CDR1 is LGHDT, CDR2 YNNKEL, per germline (reference sequence).

The rearrangement joins TRBV15 to TRBJ1-4; 7 positions agree with TRBD1. Germline assignment: CDR1 LNHNV and CDR2 YYDKDF (reference sequence). The V segment lost 0 bases and the J segment 7 bases; nucleotides outside the gene matches: 8. This CDR3 contains 16 residues. The chain's CDR3 is CATSRDVVRGGEKLFF. The CDR3 DNA is TGTGCCACCAGCAGAGACGTAGTCAGGGGGGGTGAAAAACTGTTTTTT.

The V call is TRBV6-4, the J call TRBJ1-3; D unclear. This CDR3 is built from 14 residues. CDR1 is MRHNA and CDR2 is SNTAGT in the germline V gene. Trimming removed 5 bases at V and 1 base at J, with 9 bases between. The CDR3: CASSPPRSGNTIYF. The CDR3 DNA reads as TGTGCCAGCAGTCCACCGCGATCTGGAAACACCATATATTTT.

This clone came up a few times. V is TRBV19 and J is TRBJ2-6, with D tentatively TRBD1 (6 bases). V gave up 7 bases and J gave up 0 bases, with 16 bases separating them. CDR1 LNHDA and CDR2 SQIVND come from the germline V gene (reference sequence). This CDR3 has 17 amino acids. CDR3 sequence (DNA): TGTGCCAGTACCTCGGGACACTCAATCTCTGGGGCCAACGTCCTGACTTTC. Translation: CASTSGHSISGANVLTF.